This section outlines one T cell receptor beta chain sequence together with its context. Germline V gene lookup returns CDR1 MNHEY and CDR2 SMNVEV (reference sequence). The CDR3 runs to 14 residues. V was cut by 4 bases and J by 2 bases, with 11 bases left in between. The sample is drawn from a study of blood T cell repertoires in COVID-19. Looking at the study overall: Samples representing acute and convalescent COVID-19 were sourced from the United States, Italy and Spain. PBMCs, B-cell-depleted T cells, or T cells provided the cDNA or gDNA that made up the material.

In the authors' workflow: Reference gene primer amplification in the assay estimated nucleated cell counts. Profiled with immunoSEQ multiplex PCR; TCRdb holds only in-frame clones, not every one. V, J and clone size were drawn from that table, and D and trimming were deduced from the DNA. The sample lists around 150,000 clones; about 88% were seen once. Enrolled during active infection, Seattle patients were then followed longitudinally. J is TRBJ2-5 and V is TRBV27; D is possibly TRBD1 (5 bases). The receptor was derived from a woman aged 60-70 years with COVID-19, enrolled during active disease. Material for sequencing was peripheral blood. The CDR3 region has the DNA TGTGCCAGCAGTTACACAGGAATTCAAGAGACCCAGTACTTC. It is translated as CASSYTGIQETQYF.